This T cell receptor (beta chain) was found in a study of CD8+CD57+ T cells in acquired aplastic anemia (dated by TCRdb to 2016 to 2019). Study-level background: On average, sorted CD4+ and CD8+ cells yielded around 3.5 ug of extracted DNA, with a range of about 0.19 to 30 ug. CD8+CD57+ expansion was defined as frequency above the mean frequency observed in healthy subjects.

This clonotype is a singleton in its sample. No cognate antigen has been identified for it. The conserved phenylalanine or tryptophan is not found at the CDR3 terminus, so this likely reflects a read error. The DNA is left out, because the CDR3 cannot be placed on it with certainty; the CDR3 is given as TCRdb lists it. Overall study outcomes, separate from this receptor: CD8+ Simpson's diversity did not differ significantly between patients and healthy controls (P=0.060). Around 27 CD8+ CDR3 sequences were found to be shared between patients and controls, but these sequences appeared to be highly expressed in patients and within the immunodominant clones of the patients.

Genomic DNA served as template for TCR beta VDJ combination and CDR3 sequence profiling. An Illumina HiSeq 2000 was the platform used for TCR repertoire sequencing. In the authors' own workflow: TRBV/TRBJ rearrangement plots, CDR3 size and DJ length profiles, and Simpson's diversity index were used to assess repertoires. The most abundant DNA sequence in the deep sequencing data was taken as the immunodominant clone. CDR3 amino acid sequences were screened for sharing across subjects and were compared with published repertoires and the VDJdb database. TCRdb reran the public reads through fastp at Q25 and MiXCR, keeping productive beta chains. Entries are consolidated by CDR3 protein sequence, retaining the most common genes and DNA. None of the V and J calls come from the authors' own analysis; TCRdb made them. Counted in this sample were 200,000 to 300,000 distinct CDR3 sequences; roughly 80% of them appeared once. The ten largest clones take up 40% to 55% of the sample.

A total of 13 residues make up the CDR3, ends included. The CDR1 and CDR2 encoded by the germline V gene are SGDLS and YYNGEE. Patients chosen for sequencing had shown expansion of CD8+CD57+ cells by flow cytometry. Every patient had severe acquired aplastic anemia, diagnosed using the International Study of Aplastic Anemia and Agranulocytosis and Camitta criteria. No patient had received any therapy when blood was sampled. TCR repertoires of sorted CD4+ and CD8+ blood T cells from severe aplastic anemia patients and healthy subjects were deep-sequenced in the study. In the USA, patient enrollment took place under clinicaltrials.gov protocols 00001620, 01623167, 00001397, 00071045, 00081523 and 00961064. Ficoll-Paque density gradient centrifugation was used to isolate peripheral blood mononuclear cells. Before DNA was extracted, CD4+ and CD8+ T cells were sorted using either FACS or magnetic beads.

The sample taken for sequencing was sorted CD4+, CD8+, or CD8+CD57+ T cells (not recorded which) from PBMCs. This TCR came from a human donor with aplastic anemia. The chain uses TRBV9 and TRBJ2-5; the table gives TRBD1 as D, unverified against the DNA. CDR3 loop: CASSGEDYPLVNI.